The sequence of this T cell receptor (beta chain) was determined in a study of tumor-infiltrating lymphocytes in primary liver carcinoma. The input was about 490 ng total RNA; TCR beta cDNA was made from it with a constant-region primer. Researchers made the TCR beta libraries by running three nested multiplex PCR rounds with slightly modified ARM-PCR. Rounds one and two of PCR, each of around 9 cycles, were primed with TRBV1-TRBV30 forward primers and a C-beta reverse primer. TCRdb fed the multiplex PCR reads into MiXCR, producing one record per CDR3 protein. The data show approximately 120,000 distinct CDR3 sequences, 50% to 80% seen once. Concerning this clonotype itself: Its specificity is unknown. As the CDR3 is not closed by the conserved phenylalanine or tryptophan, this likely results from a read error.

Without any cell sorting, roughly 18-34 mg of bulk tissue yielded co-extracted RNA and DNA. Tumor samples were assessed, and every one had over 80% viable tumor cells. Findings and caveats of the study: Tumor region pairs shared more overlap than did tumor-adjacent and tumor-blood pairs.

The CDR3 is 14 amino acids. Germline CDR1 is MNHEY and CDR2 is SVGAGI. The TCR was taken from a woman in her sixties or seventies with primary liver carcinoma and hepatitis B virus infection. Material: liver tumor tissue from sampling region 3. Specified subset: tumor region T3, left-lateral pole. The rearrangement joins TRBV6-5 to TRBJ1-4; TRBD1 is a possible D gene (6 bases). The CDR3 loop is CASSRTEHNEKLFS. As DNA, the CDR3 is TGTGCAAGCAGCAGGACAGAGCACAATGAAAAACTGTTTTCT.